This T cell receptor beta chain was observed in a study of blood T cell repertoires in COVID-19. Turning to the study itself: Material from acute and convalescent COVID-19 was sourced from the United States, Italy and Spain. T cells, B-cell-depleted T cells, or PBMCs provided the cDNA or gDNA that served as material.

Source study methods: Reference gene primer amplification yielded estimated nucleated cell counts. Produced via immunoSEQ multiplex PCR; TCRdb's table is partial and in-frame only. The V and J calls and clone size are taken from that table; D and trimming were inferred from the DNA. The profile shows 200,000 to 300,000 clones, roughly 86% of them singletons. The CDR3 consists of 15 residues. V lost 3 bases to trimming and J lost 2 bases, with 12 bases between them. CDR1 and CDR2 (germline): SGHNT, YENEEA. The gene calls are TRBV11-3 and TRBJ2-3, with D possibly matching TRBD1 (6 bases). The specimen was peripheral blood. This TCR was sampled from a man aged 50-59 years with acute or convalescent COVID-19. Written as DNA, the CDR3 is TGTGCCAGCAGCTTGTCGGGACACCCCACAGATACGCAGTATTTT. Encoded protein: CASSLSGHPTDTQYF.